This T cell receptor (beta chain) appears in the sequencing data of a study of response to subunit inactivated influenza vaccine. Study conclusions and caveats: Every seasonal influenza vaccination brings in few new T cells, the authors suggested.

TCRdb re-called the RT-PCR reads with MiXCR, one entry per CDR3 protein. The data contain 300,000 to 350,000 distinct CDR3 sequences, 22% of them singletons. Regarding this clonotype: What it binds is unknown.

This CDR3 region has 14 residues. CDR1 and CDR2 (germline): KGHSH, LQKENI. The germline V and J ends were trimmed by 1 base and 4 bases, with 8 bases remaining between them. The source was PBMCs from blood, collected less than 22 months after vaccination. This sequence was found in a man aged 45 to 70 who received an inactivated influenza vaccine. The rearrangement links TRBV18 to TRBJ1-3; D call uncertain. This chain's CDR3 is CASSPLAEGNTIYF. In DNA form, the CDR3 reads TGTGCCAGCTCACCACTGGCCGAAGGAAACACCATATATTTT.